This entry is about one T cell receptor beta chain. This clone was seen just once. Its recognized antigen is unknown. No base quality information exists; no much larger clone differs at one position. The record originates from a study of blood T cell repertoires in COVID-19 (TCRdb year 2020). Regarding the complete study: Samples from collaborators originated in the United States, Italy and Spain and spanned both the acute and convalescent phases of COVID-19. The dataset comprised deeply sampled blood TCRbeta repertoires from subjects exposed to, actively infected with, or recovered from COVID-19. A freely available public database, intended as a resource for researchers studying the immune response to SARS-CoV-2, is where the repertoires were released. HLA class I and class II types, where available, came from metadata supplied by the sample provider rather than from assay-based typing. The samples were drawn from two sources: the first 160 participants of the ongoing ImmuneRACE study, and 950 to 1,500 subjects contributed by 6 global collaborators. The sample metadata nearly always contained a de-identified subject ID, COVID-19 status, age in years and sex. The material from the prospective study consisted of cDNA or gDNA derived from T cells, B-cell-depleted T cells, or PBMCs. The paper's findings and limits, for the study overall: Clinical and demographic metadata were provided uncurated, with the amount varying by source and participant.

TCRbeta CDR3 regions were amplified from genomic DNA by means of the immunoSEQ Assay, a bias-controlled multiplex PCR. The authors' pipeline ran thus. The number of nucleated cells in each sample was estimated by amplification of reference gene primers within the assay. To quantify the absolute abundance of each unique TCRbeta CDR3 rearrangement, sequence reads were collapsed and filtered. For each sample, productive Simpson clonality was calculated by taking the square root of Simpson's diversity index across productive rearrangements. Held by TCRdb, this immuneACCESS table contains in-frame sequences only and omits some clones. Under half of the omission traces to an unresolved V gene where checked; the cause of the rest is unknown. V, J and clone size are those of that table, while D and trimming were read from the DNA. In all, the sample holds 150,000 to 200,000 clones, and approximately 92% of those were seen once. 3.5% to 5% of the sample is in the top ten clones.

Counted from cysteine to phenylalanine, this CDR3 has 14 amino acids. The sequence is cut down to CDR3 DNA, 42 bases in frame from base 1. Ends trimmed: V by 10 bases, J by 6 bases; bases unmatched to a gene: 12. CDR1 is given as MNHEY and CDR2 as SVGAGI, both from the germline V gene. The collaborating institutions used their own protocols to collect whole blood in K2EDTA tubes. Collaborator samples were shipped for TCRbeta analysis as frozen whole blood, isolated PBMCs, or DNA extracted from either sample type. The sample consisted of peripheral blood. The chain is encoded by TRBV6-5 joined to TRBJ2-3, with TRBD2 matching 8 junction bases. The source of this sequence is a woman in her fifties or sixties with acute or convalescent COVID-19. The CDR3 region: CATRLARSTDTQYF. The DNA sequence is as follows: TGTGCCACCAGACTAGCGAGGTCCACCGATACGCAGTATTTT.